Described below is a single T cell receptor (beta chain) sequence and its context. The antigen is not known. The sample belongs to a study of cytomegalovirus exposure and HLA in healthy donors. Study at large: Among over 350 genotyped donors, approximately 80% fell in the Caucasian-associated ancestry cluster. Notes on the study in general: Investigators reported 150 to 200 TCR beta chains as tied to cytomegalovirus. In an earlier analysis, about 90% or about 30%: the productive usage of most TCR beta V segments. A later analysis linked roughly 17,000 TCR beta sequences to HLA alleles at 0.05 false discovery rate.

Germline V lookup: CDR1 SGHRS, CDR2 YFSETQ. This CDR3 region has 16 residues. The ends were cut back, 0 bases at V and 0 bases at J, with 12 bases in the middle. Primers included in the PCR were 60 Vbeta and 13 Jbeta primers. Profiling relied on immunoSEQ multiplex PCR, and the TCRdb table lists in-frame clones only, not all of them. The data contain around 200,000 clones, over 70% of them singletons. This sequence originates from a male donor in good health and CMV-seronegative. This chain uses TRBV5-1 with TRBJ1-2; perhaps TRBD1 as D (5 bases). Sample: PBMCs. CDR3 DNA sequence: TGCGCCAGCAGCTTGGATCAGGGCTACCCTAACTATGGCTACACCTTC. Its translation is CASSLDQGYPNYGYTF.